This T cell receptor (beta chain) emerged from a study of high-grade serous ovarian cancer treatment subgroups. Overall study findings and caveats: CDR1 and CDR2 were left unanalyzed; analyses focused on CDR3.

The V segment lost 5 bases and the J segment 0 bases; nucleotides outside the gene matches: 6. The CDR3 is 15 residues long. Germline loops: CDR1 MNHNY, CDR2 SVGAGI (reference sequence). Remarks on this clone: The target antigen is unknown.

Measured with immunoSEQ multiplex PCR; TCRdb has only the in-frame clones, and not every one. Of some 20,000 clones listed, 75% are singletons. The tumor samples were collected prior to definitive surgery or chemotherapy. The sample consisted of tumor tissue. This chain uses TRBV6-6 with TRBJ2-7; 8 nucleotides line up with TRBD2. The TCR sequence derives from a human donor with high-grade serous ovarian cancer. In nucleotides, the CDR3 is TGTGCCAGCAGTCCCAGCGGGGGTCCCTCCTACGAGCAGTACTTC. Translating gives CASSPSGGPSYEQYF.